Below, one TCR beta chain is given with its context. Antigen unknown. The sample is drawn from a study of cytomegalovirus exposure and HLA in healthy donors. The junction had 4 bases not matched to a gene; V was cut back by 4 bases and J by 4 bases. The CDR3 is 15 amino acids. Germline CDR1 is KGHSH and CDR2 is LQKENI. It was with 60 Vbeta and 13 Jbeta primers that the PCR ran. Only in-frame clones appear in the TCRdb table, and some are missing; sequencing was by immunoSEQ multiplex PCR. The data show about 88,000 clones, 79% seen once. Whole-study findings and limits: In a later analysis, at a false discovery rate of 0.05, 15,000 to 20,000 TCR beta sequences were associated with HLA alleles. Rates of TCR association differed by HLA locus in a later analysis, with DRB1 highest and HLA-C lowest.

The clonotype comes from a man aged 30-40 years in good health and CMV-seronegative. The sequencing input was PBMCs. This rearrangement joins TRBV18 to TRBJ1-5; 10 bases map to TRBD1. CDR3 bases: TGTGCCAGCTCACAGGGACAGGGGACGAATCAGCCCCAGCATTTT. Amino acid sequence: CASSQGQGTNQPQHF.